What follows are 8 T cell receptor beta chains derived from one specimen sequenced in a study of CD8 T cells in ankylosing spondylitis. TCRdb re-called the 5' RACE reads through MiXCR, storing one row per CDR3 protein. The data hold more than 150,000 distinct CDR3 sequences, with around a sixth observed a single time. Specimen: blood, either unsorted or a sorted T cell fraction (not recorded which). All receptors come from a male donor aged 10-30 years with ankylosing spondylitis or in good health (not recorded which).

This clonotype was counted between two and nine times. The chain links TRBV7-6 to TRBJ2-3; D is unclear. The ends were cut back, 3 bases at V and 0 bases at J, with 13 bases in the middle. CDR1 SGHVS and CDR2 FNYEAQ come from the germline V gene. The length of the CDR3 is 16 residues. The CDR3 region has the DNA TGTGCCAGCAGCTTTGAGCCAGCCTCAAGCACAGATACGCAGTATTTT. It encodes CASSFEPASSTDTQYF.

The chain links TRBV27 to TRBJ2-1; 8 positions agree with TRBD2. Germline V gene lookup returns CDR1 MNHEY and CDR2 SMNVEV (reference sequence). The CDR3 is 14 amino acids. The V segment lost 8 bases and the J segment 4 bases; nucleotides outside the gene matches: 7. The CDR3 loop is CASGSTSGYNEQFF. For the CDR3, the DNA is TGTGCCAGCGGGAGTACTAGCGGATACAATGAGCAGTTCTTC.

The sample holds many counts of this clonotype. An end of the junction does not agree with germline; a read error may underlie this. The chain recombines TRBV15 with TRBJ2-3; D gene unclear. This CDR3 contains 12 residues. CDR1 LNHNV and CDR2 YYDKDF come from the germline V gene (reference sequence). The CDR3 sequence is CAPSHYTDTQYF. The CDR3 coding sequence is TGTGCCCCCAGCCACTACACAGATACGCAGTATTTT.

The chain recombines TRBV2 with TRBJ2-1; 8 bases map to TRBD1. The CDR3 sequence is 16 residues long. Germline V gene sequence: CDR1 SNHLY, CDR2 FYNNEI. V lost 10 bases, J lost 1 base, and 12 bases stayed unmatched. CDR3 nucleotide sequence: TGTGCCAAGAGTGGGGGAACAGGGGGTTCCTACAATGAGCAGTTCTTC. This codes for CAKSGGTGGSYNEQFF.

This clonotype was picked up many times. The chain joins TRBV7-9 to TRBJ2-1; TRBD1 might be the D (6 bases). The germline CDR1 and CDR2 sequences are SEHNR and FQNEAQ (reference sequence). Trimming cost V 8 bases and J 5 bases, with 13 bases left between them. This CDR3 comprises 13 residues. CDR3 DNA: TGTGCCAGCGCACAGGGTTACGACAATGAGCAGTTCTTC. The encoded protein is CASAQGYDNEQFF.

Many counts were recorded for this clonotype. This chain connects TRBV12-3 or TRBV12-4 to TRBJ2-2; 8 bases fit TRBD1. There are 15 residues in the CDR3. J was trimmed by 5 bases and V by 5 bases; bases with no gene match: 7. Here the CDR3 reads CASSHDRGPTGELFF. CDR3 bases: TGTGCCAGCAGTCATGACAGGGGCCCAACCGGGGAGCTGTTTTTT.

This clonotype was counted at least ten times. The J gene is TRBJ1-2, the V gene TRBV10-3; D is unresolved. CDR1 and CDR2 from the germline V gene are ENHRY and SYGVKD. V lost 8 bases and J lost 8, with 18 bases in between. The CDR3 contains 13 residues. The CDR3 region is CAISVSGIAGYTF. The CDR3, as DNA: TGTGCCATCTCCGTAAGTGGCATTGCGGGCTACACCTTC.

This clonotype came up many times. V is TRBV5-1 and J is TRBJ1-2, with D hard to call. CDR1 and CDR2 from the germline V gene are SGHRS and YFSETQ. There are 14 residues in the CDR3. V was cut by 6 bases and J by 0 bases, with 12 bases left in between. CDR3 residues: CASTNPGTNYGYTF. The CDR3 nucleotides are TGCGCCAGCACCAACCCTGGGACTAACTATGGCTACACCTTC.